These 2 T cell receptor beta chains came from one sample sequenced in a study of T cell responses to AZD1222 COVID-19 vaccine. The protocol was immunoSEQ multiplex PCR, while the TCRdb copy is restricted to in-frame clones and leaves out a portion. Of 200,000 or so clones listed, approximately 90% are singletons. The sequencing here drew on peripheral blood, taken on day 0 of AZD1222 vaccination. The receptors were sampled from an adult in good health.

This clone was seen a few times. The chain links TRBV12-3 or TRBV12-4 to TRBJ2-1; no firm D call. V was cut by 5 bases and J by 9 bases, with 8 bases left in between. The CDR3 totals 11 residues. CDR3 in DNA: TGTGCCAGCAGTCCTGGGCGTGAGCAGTTCTTC. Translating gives CASSPGREQFF.

The chain's CDR3 is CASSLGGLTSTDTQYF. The CDR3 DNA is TGTGCCAGCAGCTTGGGTGGACTAACTAGCACAGATACGCAGTATTTT. This chain uses TRBV5-6 with TRBJ2-3; D is perhaps TRBD2 (6 bases). The CDR3 extends over 16 amino acids. Germline-derived CDR1 and CDR2 are SGHDT and YYEEEE. V was pared by 0 bases and J by 0 bases, with 11 bases between.